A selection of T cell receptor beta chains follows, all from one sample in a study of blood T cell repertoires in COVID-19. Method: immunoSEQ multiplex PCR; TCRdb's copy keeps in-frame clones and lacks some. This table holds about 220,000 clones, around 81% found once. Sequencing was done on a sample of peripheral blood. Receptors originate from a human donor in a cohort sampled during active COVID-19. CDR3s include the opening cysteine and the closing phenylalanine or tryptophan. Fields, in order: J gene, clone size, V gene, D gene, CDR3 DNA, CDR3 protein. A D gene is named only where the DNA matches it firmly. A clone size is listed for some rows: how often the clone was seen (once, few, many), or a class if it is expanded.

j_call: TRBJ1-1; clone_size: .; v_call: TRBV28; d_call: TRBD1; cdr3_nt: TGTGCCAGCAGTTCCGCCGCCACAGGGGGGGACACTGAAGCTTTCTTT; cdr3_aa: CASSSAATGGDTEAFF
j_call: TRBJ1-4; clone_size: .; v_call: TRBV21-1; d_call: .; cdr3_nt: TGTGCCAGCAGGGAAGCGGGGGGCGTTTATGAAAAACTGTTTTTT; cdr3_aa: CASREAGGVYEKLFF
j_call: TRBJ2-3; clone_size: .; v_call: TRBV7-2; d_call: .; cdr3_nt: TGTGCCAGCAGCCCGGGGGGCCCCACAGATACGCAGTATTTT; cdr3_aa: CASSPGGPTDTQYF
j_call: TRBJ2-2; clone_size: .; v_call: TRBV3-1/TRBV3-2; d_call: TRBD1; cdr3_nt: TGTGCCAGCAGCCCCAGCGGGACAGGGGTCGGCACCGGGGAGCTGTTTTTT; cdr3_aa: CASSPSGTGVGTGELFF
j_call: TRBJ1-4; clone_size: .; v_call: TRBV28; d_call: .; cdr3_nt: TGTGCCAGCAGTCCCCACCCGGGAGCTTCTAATGAAAAACTGTTTTTT; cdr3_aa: CASSPHPGASNEKLFF
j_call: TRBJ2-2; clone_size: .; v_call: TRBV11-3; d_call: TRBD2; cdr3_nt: TGTGCCAGCAGCCCATATAGCGGGAGTAGCACCGGGGAGCTGTTTTTT; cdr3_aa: CASSPYSGSSTGELFF
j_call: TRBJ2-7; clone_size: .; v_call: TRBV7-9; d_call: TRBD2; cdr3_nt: TGTGCCAGCAGCGTCGGGACTAGCGGAGACTACGAGCAGTACTTC; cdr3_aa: CASSVGTSGDYEQYF
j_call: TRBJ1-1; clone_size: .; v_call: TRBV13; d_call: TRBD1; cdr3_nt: TGTGCCAGCAGCCCCTTGGGGGCAGGGGGCGTGGATGAAGCTTTCTTT; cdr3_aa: CASSPLGAGGVDEAFF
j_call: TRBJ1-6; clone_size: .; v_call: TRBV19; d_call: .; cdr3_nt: TGTGCCAGTAGTGCAGGGGCGTTCTCACCCCTCCACTTT; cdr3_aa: CASSAGAFSPLHF
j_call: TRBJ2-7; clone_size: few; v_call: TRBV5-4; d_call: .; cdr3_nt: TGTGCCAGCAGCTTGGGGCCGGGTCTAAACTACGAGCAGTACTTC; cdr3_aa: CASSLGPGLNYEQYF
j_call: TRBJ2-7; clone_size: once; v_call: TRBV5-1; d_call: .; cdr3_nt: TGCGCCAGCAGCTTGGCCCAAGGCGGTACGTACTACGAGCAGTACTTC; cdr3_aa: CASSLAQGGTYYEQYF
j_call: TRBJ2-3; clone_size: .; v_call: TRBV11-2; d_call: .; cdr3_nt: TGTGCCAGCACCCCTGGACTGCCCCGCACAGATACGCAGTATTTT; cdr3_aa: CASTPGLPRTDTQYF
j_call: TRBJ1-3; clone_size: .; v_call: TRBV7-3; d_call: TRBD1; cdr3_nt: TGTGCCAGCAGCTTCCAGGGGGGCGACACCATATATTTT; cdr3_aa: CASSFQGGDTIYF
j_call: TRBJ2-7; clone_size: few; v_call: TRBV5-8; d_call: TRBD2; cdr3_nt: TGTGCCAGCAGCCCGGGGGGCGAGCAGTACTTC; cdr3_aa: CASSPGGEQYF
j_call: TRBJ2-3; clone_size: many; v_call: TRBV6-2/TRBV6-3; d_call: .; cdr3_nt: TGTGCCAGCAGTCCGCTGCCGGGGGAGCCTGGGGATACGCAGTATTTT; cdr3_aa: CASSPLPGEPGDTQYF